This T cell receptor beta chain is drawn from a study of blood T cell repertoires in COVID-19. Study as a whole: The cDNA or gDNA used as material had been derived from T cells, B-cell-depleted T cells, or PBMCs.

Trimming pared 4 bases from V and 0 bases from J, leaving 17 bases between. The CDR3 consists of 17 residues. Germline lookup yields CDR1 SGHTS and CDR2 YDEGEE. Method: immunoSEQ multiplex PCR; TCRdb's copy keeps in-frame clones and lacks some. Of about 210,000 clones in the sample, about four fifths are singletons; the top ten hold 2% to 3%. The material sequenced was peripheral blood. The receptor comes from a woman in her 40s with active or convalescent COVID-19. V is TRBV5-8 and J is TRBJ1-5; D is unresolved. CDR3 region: CASSPGSGGHSNQPQHF. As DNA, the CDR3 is TGTGCCAGCAGCCCTGGATCCGGCGGCCATAGCAATCAGCCCCAGCATTTT.